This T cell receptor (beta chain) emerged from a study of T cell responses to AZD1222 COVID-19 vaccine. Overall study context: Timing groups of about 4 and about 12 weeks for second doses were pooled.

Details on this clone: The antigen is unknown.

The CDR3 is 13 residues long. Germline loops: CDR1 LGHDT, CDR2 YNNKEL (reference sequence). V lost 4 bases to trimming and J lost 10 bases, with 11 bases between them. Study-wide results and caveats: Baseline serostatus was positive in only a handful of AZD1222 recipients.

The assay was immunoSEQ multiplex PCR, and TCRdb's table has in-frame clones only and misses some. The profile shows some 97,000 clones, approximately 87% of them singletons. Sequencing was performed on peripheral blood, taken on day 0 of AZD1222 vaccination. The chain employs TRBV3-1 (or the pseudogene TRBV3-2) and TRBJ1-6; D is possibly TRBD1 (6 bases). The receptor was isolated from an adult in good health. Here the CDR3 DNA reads TGTGCCAGCAGCCCTCAGGGGAGATCACCCCTCCACTTT. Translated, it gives CASSPQGRSPLHF.